The 17 T cell receptor beta chains presented below share a single source sample, sequenced in a study of response to subunit inactivated influenza vaccine. TCRdb passed the RT-PCR reads through MiXCR, listing each CDR3 protein once. The sample lists about 540,000 distinct CDR3 sequences; approximately 24% were seen once. This sample was also put to use in a study of T cells expressing NK-cell markers. From that paper: UMIs were included in TCR beta cDNA generated by 5'RACE template switching.

The specimen comprised CD4+ T cells sorted from PBMCs, sampled approximately 13 days after vaccination. The receptors shown here come from a man aged 45-60 years who received an inactivated influenza vaccine.

The rearrangement links TRBV3-1 to TRBJ1-2; D call uncertain. Germline V gives CDR1 LGHDT, CDR2 YNNKEL (reference sequence). The CDR3 covers 16 residues. Trimming stripped 4 bases from V and 4 bases from J, with 19 bases between. Written as DNA, the CDR3 is TGTGCCAGCAGCCCTAGACTGGCGCCTATTCCCTATGGCTACACCTTC. Its translation: CASSPRLAPIPYGYTF.

The chain is built from TRBV11-3 and TRBJ2-3; D remains unclear. Trimming took off 0 bases at V and 5 bases at J, with 6 bases between the two ends. The CDR3 has 13 residues. Germline V gives CDR1 SGHNT, CDR2 YENEEA. CDR3 sequence: CASSLDLRDTQYF. The CDR3 nucleotides read TGTGCCAGCAGCTTAGATCTTCGAGATACGCAGTATTTT.

This chain links TRBV12-3 or TRBV12-4 with TRBJ2-7; D is perhaps TRBD2 (6 bases). The CDR3 runs to 13 residues. The V end lost 5 bases, the J end lost 3 bases, and 11 bases lay between the germline ends. CDR3 region: CASSREVLYEQYF. CDR3 DNA sequence: TGTGCCAGCAGTAGGGAGGTTCTCTACGAGCAGTACTTC.

This clonotype has more than one count but fewer than ten. The chain employs TRBV20-1 and TRBJ2-7; D gene unclear. The CDR3 runs 12 residues. Germline CDR1 DFQATT, CDR2 SNEGSKA (reference sequence). Trimming pared 6 bases from V and 2 bases from J, leaving 11 bases between. Here the CDR3 reads CSAVGDTYEQYF. CDR3 nucleotide sequence: TGCAGTGCAGTTGGGGATACCTACGAGCAGTACTTC.

This clonotype was seen many times. CDR3 amino acids: CASSTDLNQPQHF. The DNA of the CDR3 is TGTGCCAGCAGCACCGACCTTAATCAGCCCCAGCATTTT. The chain has TRBV11-2 and TRBJ1-5; no reliable D call. Germline CDR1 reads SGHAT; CDR2 reads FQNNGV. V was pared by 5 bases and J by 4 bases, with 9 bases between. The length of the CDR3 is 13 residues.

This clonotype has a count of ten or more. V and J are TRBV28 and TRBJ2-5, with 9 bases fitting TRBD2. Germline V CDR1 and CDR2: MDHEN, SYDVKM. With 6 bases clipped from V and 2 bases from J, the junction kept 10 bases outside the gene matches. The CDR3 covers 16 residues. CDR3 sequence: CASRIRSGRQQETQYF. Here the CDR3 DNA reads TGTGCCAGCAGGATTCGGAGCGGGAGGCAACAAGAGACCCAGTACTTC. The entire variable domain, with the rest obtained from reference TRBV28 and TRBJ2-5, is as follows: DVKVTQSSRYLVKRTGEKVFLECVQDMDHENMFWYRQDPGLGLRLIYFSYDVKMKEKGDIPEGYSVSREKKERFSLILESASTNQTSMYLCASRIRSGRQQETQYFGPGTRLLVL.

This chain links TRBV20-1 with TRBJ2-4, with a tentative D call TRBD2 (6 bases). The germline V gene encodes CDR1 DFQATT and CDR2 SNEGSKA (reference sequence). V lost 5 bases to trimming and J lost 2 bases, with 10 bases between them. This CDR3 has 13 residues. The CDR3 here is CSAVAVPKNIQYF. In DNA, the CDR3 is TGCAGTGCTGTAGCGGTTCCCAAAAACATTCAGTACTTC.

The V and J genes are TRBV10-1 and TRBJ2-7, with D unresolved. V was trimmed by 4 bases and J by 4 bases, leaving 11 bases between them. Germline V gives CDR1 WNHNN, CDR2 SYGVQD (reference sequence). This CDR3 has 13 residues. CDR3 amino acids: CASSGKQVYEQYF. Written as DNA, the CDR3 is TGCGCCAGCAGTGGAAAACAAGTTTACGAGCAGTACTTC.

The V gene is TRBV6-2 or TRBV6-3, the J gene TRBJ2-3; D is ambiguous. The CDR3 covers 12 residues. Germline V lookup: CDR1 MNHEY, CDR2 SVGEGT. Deletions cut 5 bases from V and 4 bases from J, with 7 bases between. The CDR3 nucleotides read TGTGCCAGCAGTGGGATATCAGATACGCAGTATTTT. This gives the protein CASSGISDTQYF.

This clonotype has a handful of counts. The chain uses TRBV7-8 and TRBJ2-1; 11 nucleotides line up with TRBD2. This CDR3 region has 15 residues. V gave up 2 bases and J gave up 7 bases; unmatched junction bases: 4. Germline V gene data show CDR1 as SGHVS and CDR2 as FQNEAQ. As DNA, the CDR3 is TGTGCCAGCAGCTTAAAGCCTAGCGGGAGGAATGAGCAGTTCTTC. Its translation: CASSLKPSGRNEQFF.

This chain links TRBV28 with TRBJ2-7, with 10 nucleotides matching TRBD2. The CDR3 has 15 amino acids. V was clipped by 3 bases and J by 4 bases; unmatched bases: 6. Germline-derived CDR1 and CDR2 are MDHEN and SYDVKM. Written as DNA, the CDR3 is TGTGCCAGCAGTTTTATAGCGGGAGGTGCTTACGAGCAGTACTTC. Translation gives CASSFIAGGAYEQYF.

This clonotype was counted only a few times. The CDR3 here is CASSLALGTTYGYTF. The CDR3 coding sequence is TGTGCCAGCAGCTTAGCACTTGGGACGACCTATGGCTACACCTTC. The chain carries TRBV7-2 and TRBJ1-2; weak D call: TRBD1 (5 bases). This CDR3 is 15 amino acids long. CDR1 is SGHTA, CDR2 FQGNSA, per germline. The V end was cut by 0 bases, the J end by 4 bases, with 12 bases between.

This clonotype has at least ten counts. The chain carries TRBV28 and TRBJ1-6, with 7 bases that match TRBD1. The CDR3 has 13 residues. V was clipped by 6 bases and J by 11 bases; unmatched bases: 7. CDR1 and CDR2 from the germline V gene are MDHEN and SYDVKM. DNA of the CDR3: TGTGCCAGCAGAGCGAGACAGGGAGCACCCCTCCACTTT. Its protein is CASRARQGAPLHF.

This clonotype was seen once. The chain is built from TRBV28 and TRBJ2-6; D unclear. Trimming took 2 bases from V and 2 from J, leaving 7 bases between them. CDR3 length: 15 residues. Germline V gene sequence: CDR1 MDHEN, CDR2 SYDVKM. The CDR3 loop reads CASSLIGPGANVLTF. The CDR3 nucleotides read TGTGCCAGCAGTTTAATCGGGCCTGGGGCCAACGTCCTGACTTTC.

V usage is TRBV6-1 and J usage is TRBJ1-2; D is perhaps TRBD1 (6 bases). Germline lookup yields CDR1 MNHNS and CDR2 SASEGT. The CDR3 has 14 residues. The V gene lost 2 bases and the J gene lost 8 bases, with 15 bases spanning the gap. CDR3 protein: CASSELNRDWGYTF. CDR3 nucleotide sequence: TGTGCCAGCAGTGAACTTAACAGGGACTGGGGCTACACCTTC.

Only a few counts were recorded for this clonotype. The chain joins TRBV5-1 to TRBJ2-1; 16 bases are a match to TRBD2. The CDR3 runs 17 residues. Germline V gene data show CDR1 as SGHRS and CDR2 as YFSETQ. With V trimmed by 3 bases and J by 7 bases, 7 bases remained unmatched. The CDR3 region has the DNA TGCGCCAGCAGCTCGGGACTAGCGGGAGGGCCGGGAAATGAGCAGTTCTTC. As protein: CASSSGLAGGPGNEQFF. The full variable domain, its missing parts supplied by reference TRBV5-1 and TRBJ2-1, is KAGVTQTPRYLIKTRGQQVTLSCSPISGHRSVSWYQQTPGQGLQFLFEYFSETQRNKGNFPGRFSGRQFSNSRSEMNVSTLELGDSALYLCASSSGLAGGPGNEQFFGPGTRLTVL.

The genes are TRBV5-6 and TRBJ2-5; D possibly corresponds to TRBD2 (5 bases). Germline CDR1 and CDR2: SGHDT and YYEEEE. V was cut by 2 bases and J by 5 bases, with 13 bases left in between. The CDR3 has 14 residues. The CDR3 spells CASSFGSSFETQYF. DNA of the CDR3: TGTGCCAGCAGCTTTGGGTCTAGCTTCGAGACCCAGTACTTC.